Below are 10 T cell receptor beta chains sequenced from a single sample in a study of blood T cell repertoires in COVID-19. Profiled with immunoSEQ multiplex PCR; TCRdb holds only in-frame clones, not every one. The sample has about 350,000 clones, over 80% seen once; the top ten hold 6% to 7%. The sequenced sample was peripheral blood. The receptor source for this set is a woman between 45 and 65 years old with COVID-19, enrolled during active disease.

This clone was recorded only once. This chain uses TRBV10-3 with TRBJ2-4, with 7 bases identical to TRBD2. Germline V lookup: CDR1 ENHRY, CDR2 SYGVKD. The CDR3 spans 14 residues. The junction had 12 bases not matched to a gene; V was cut back by 10 bases and J by 6 bases. This CDR3 is CATTTGPGGNIQYF. CDR3 bases: TGTGCCACCACAACCGGGCCGGGGGGAAACATTCAGTACTTC.

This rearrangement joins TRBV5-6 to TRBJ1-1; maybe TRBD1 (5 bases). CDR1 and CDR2 from the germline V gene are SGHDT and YYEEEE. This CDR3 is 13 amino acids long. The V gene lost 0 bases and the J gene lost 7 bases, with 10 bases spanning the gap. The CDR3 region is CASSLGPGDEAFF. CDR3 sequence (DNA): TGTGCCAGCAGCTTGGGTCCGGGGGATGAAGCTTTCTTT.

This clone was observed once. This sample also contains other DNA sequences that code for the same CDR3. The chain carries TRBV10-3 and TRBJ1-2; 9 bases align to TRBD1. Germline V CDR1 and CDR2: ENHRY, SYGVKD. The ends lost 4 bases at V and 6 bases at J; junction bases unmatched: 3. The CDR3 runs to 13 residues. For the CDR3, the DNA is TGTGCCATCAGTGCAAGGACAGGGGATGGCTACACCTTC. Amino acid sequence: CAISARTGDGYTF.

Worth noting for this clone: This sample includes further DNA sequences coding for the same CDR3. The chain carries TRBV11-2 and TRBJ2-1, with a possible D match to TRBD2 (6 bases). This CDR3 contains 17 residues. V lost 5 bases, J lost 0 bases, and 17 bases lay in between. Germline V gene lookup returns CDR1 SGHAT and CDR2 FQNNGV. The CDR3 DNA is TGTGCCAGCAGCCTAACCGGGACTTCAAGCTCCTACAATGAGCAGTTCTTC. This encodes CASSLTGTSSSYNEQFF.

The genes are TRBV24-1 and TRBJ2-1, with TRBD2 identical over 7 bases. With 3 bases clipped from V and 9 bases from J, the junction kept 10 bases outside the gene matches. Germline V CDR1 and CDR2: KGHDR, SFDVKD. The length of the CDR3 is 15 residues. The CDR3 region has the DNA TGTGCCACCAGTGATGTCGGCGGGAGTTTCACTGAGCAGTTCTTC. Its translation is CATSDVGGSFTEQFF.

Comment on this clone: Other nucleotide sequences from this sample produce the same CDR3. The chain links TRBV7-3 to TRBJ2-3, with D maybe TRBD1 (5 bases). The V and J ends lost 4 bases and 8 bases respectively, with 16 bases between them. The CDR3 spans 14 residues. The germline gives CDR1 SGHTA, CDR2 FQGTGA. DNA of the CDR3: TGTGCCAGCAGCTCGCTGCAGGGTATAGGTACGCAGTATTTT. The encoded protein is CASSSLQGIGTQYF.

The chain couples TRBV7-2 to TRBJ2-5; 10 nucleotides line up with TRBD2. The germline gives CDR1 SGHTA, CDR2 FQGNSA. The junction had 5 bases not matched to a gene; V was cut back by 5 bases and J by 2 bases. The CDR3 loop spans 15 amino acids. CDR3 bases: TGTGCCAGCAGCCGTGGGACTAGCGCACAAGAGACCCAGTACTTC. Residues: CASSRGTSAQETQYF.

The chain carries TRBV4-3 and TRBJ2-5; 9 bases match TRBD2. The CDR3 runs to 16 residues. Germline-derived CDR1 and CDR2 are LGHNA and YSLEER. Trimming removed 3 bases from V and 1 base from J; junction bases left unmatched: 6. In DNA, the CDR3 is TGCGCCAGCAGCCATGATAGCGGGAGCGGCCAAGAGACCCAGTACTTC. It encodes CASSHDSGSGQETQYF.

The chain recombines TRBV7-9 with TRBJ2-1; weak D call: TRBD2 (6 bases). The CDR3 loop spans 14 amino acids. Per germline, CDR1 SEHNR and CDR2 FQNEAQ (reference sequence). V was pared by 5 bases and J by 4 bases, with 12 bases between. Here the CDR3 DNA reads TGTGCCAGCAGCCCGGGGGAATTATACAATGAGCAGTTCTTC. Protein sequence: CASSPGELYNEQFF.

In DNA form, the CDR3 reads TGTGCCAGCAGCCCCAGCGGGAGCTCCTACGAGCAGTACTTC. As protein: CASSPSGSSYEQYF. This rearrangement joins TRBV21-1 to TRBJ2-7; the DNA was not compared with TRBD2, the D call given in the table. TRBV21-1 is a documented pseudogene. This CDR3 spans 14 amino acids.